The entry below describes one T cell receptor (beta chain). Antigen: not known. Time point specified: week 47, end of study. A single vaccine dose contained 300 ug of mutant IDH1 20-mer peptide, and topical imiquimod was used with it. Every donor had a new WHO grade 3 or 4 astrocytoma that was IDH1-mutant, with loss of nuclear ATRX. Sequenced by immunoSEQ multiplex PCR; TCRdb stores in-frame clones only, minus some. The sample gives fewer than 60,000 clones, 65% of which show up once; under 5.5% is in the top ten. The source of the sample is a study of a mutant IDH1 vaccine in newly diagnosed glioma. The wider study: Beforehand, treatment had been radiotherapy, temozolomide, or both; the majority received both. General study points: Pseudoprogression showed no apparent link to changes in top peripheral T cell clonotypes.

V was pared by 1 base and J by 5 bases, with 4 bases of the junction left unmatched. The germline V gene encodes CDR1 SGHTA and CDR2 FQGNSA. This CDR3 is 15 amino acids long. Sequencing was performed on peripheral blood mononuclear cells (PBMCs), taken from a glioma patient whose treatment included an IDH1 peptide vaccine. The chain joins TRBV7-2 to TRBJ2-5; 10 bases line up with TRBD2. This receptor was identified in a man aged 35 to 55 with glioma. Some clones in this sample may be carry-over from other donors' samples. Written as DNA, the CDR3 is TGTGCCAGCAGCTTAGGTAGCGGGGGGCACGAGACCCAGTACTTC. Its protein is CASSLGSGGHETQYF.